This T cell receptor (beta chain) was recovered during a study of OX40 agonist ivuxolimab in advanced cancers. From germline, CDR1 is SGHRS and CDR2 YFSETQ. Trimming took 4 bases from V and 2 from J, leaving 21 bases between them. CDR3 size: 18 residues. Generated by immunoSEQ multiplex PCR, the TCRdb table keeps only in-frame clones and is missing some. The repertoire holds tens of thousands of clones, with over 75% as singletons. This material consisted of CD4+ or CD8+ T cells sorted from blood, taken in a trial of the OX40 agonist ivuxolimab. The rearrangement joins TRBV5-1 to TRBJ2-2, with D uncertain. The sequence was obtained from an adult with an advanced solid tumor such as melanoma, head and neck, liver or kidney cancer. As DNA, the CDR3 is TGCGCCAGCAGCCACGAACCATTTACGAAGACCAACACCGGGGAGCTGTTTTTT. It codes for CASSHEPFTKTNTGELFF.